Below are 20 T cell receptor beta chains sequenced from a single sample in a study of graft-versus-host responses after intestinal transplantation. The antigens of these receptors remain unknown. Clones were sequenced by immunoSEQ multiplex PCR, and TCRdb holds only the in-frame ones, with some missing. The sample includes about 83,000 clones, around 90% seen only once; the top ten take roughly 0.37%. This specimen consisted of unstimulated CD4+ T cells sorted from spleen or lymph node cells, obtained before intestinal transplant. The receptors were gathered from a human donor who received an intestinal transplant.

The CDR3 reads CASYDRTFIYGYTF. CDR3 sequence (DNA): TGTGCCAGTTACGACAGGACCTTCATCTATGGCTACACCTTC. The rearrangement links TRBV6-1 to TRBJ1-2; the D gene is possibly TRBD1 (6 bases). This CDR3 contains 14 residues. Trimming pared 9 bases from V and 4 bases from J, leaving 18 bases between. Germline CDR1 is MNHNS and CDR2 is SASEGT.

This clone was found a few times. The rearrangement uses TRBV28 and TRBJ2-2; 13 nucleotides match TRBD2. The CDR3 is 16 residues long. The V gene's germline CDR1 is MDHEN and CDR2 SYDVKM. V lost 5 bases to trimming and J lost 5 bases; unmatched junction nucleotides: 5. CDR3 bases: TGTGCCAGCAGTCCTGCGGGACTAGCGGGAACCGGGGAGCTGTTTTTT. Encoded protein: CASSPAGLAGTGELFF.

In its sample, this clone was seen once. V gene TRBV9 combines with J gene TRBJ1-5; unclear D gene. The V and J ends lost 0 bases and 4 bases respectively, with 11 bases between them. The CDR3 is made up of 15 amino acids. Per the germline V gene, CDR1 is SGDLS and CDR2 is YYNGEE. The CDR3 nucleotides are TGTGCCAGCAGCGTAGAGCCAGGACTGAATCAGCCCCAGCATTTT. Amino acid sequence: CASSVEPGLNQPQHF.

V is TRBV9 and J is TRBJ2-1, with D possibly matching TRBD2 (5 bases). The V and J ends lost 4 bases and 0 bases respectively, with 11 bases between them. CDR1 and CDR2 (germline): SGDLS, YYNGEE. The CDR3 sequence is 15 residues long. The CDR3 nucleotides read TGTGCCAGCAGCCCCTCCGGGGACTCCTACAATGAGCAGTTCTTC. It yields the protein CASSPSGDSYNEQFF.

CDR3 DNA: TGCGCCAGCAGCCCGGACTGGGGGGGCATTGAGCAGTTCTTC. It codes for CASSPDWGGIEQFF. This chain uses TRBV5-1 with TRBJ2-1; possibly TRBD2 for D (7 bases). Between the trimmed V and J ends, which lost 4 bases and 9 bases, there was a span of 17 bases. Germline V gene sequence: CDR1 SGHRS, CDR2 YFSETQ. This CDR3 contains 14 residues.

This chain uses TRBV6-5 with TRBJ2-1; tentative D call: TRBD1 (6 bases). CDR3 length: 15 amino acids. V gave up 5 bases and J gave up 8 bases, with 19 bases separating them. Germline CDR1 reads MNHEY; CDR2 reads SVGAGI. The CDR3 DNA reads TGTGCCAGCAGTGCCGGGACAATTCCGGTCGATGAGCAGTTCTTC. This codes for CASSAGTIPVDEQFF.

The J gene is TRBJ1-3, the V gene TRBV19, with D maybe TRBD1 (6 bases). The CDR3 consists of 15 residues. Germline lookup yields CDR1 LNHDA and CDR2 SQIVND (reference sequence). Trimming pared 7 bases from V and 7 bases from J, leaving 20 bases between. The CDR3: CASKDSAGVVNTIYF. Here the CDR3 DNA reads TGTGCCAGTAAGGACTCGGCAGGGGTTGTTAACACCATATATTTT.

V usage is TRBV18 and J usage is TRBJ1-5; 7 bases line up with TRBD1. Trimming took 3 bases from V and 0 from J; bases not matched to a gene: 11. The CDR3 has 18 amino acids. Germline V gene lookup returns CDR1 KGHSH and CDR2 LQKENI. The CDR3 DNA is TGTGCCAGCTCACCGCAAAGGGTTACAGGGGATAGCAATCAGCCCCAGCATTTT. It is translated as CASSPQRVTGDSNQPQHF.

The CDR3 sequence is CASTYPTGRTTDTQYF. Here the CDR3 DNA reads TGTGCCAGCACCTACCCGACAGGGAGGACCACAGATACGCAGTATTTT. This chain joins TRBV28 and TRBJ2-3; a weak D match, TRBD1 (7 bases). The V end lost 7 bases, the J end lost 2 bases, and 19 bases lay between the germline ends. The CDR3 extends over 16 amino acids. The germline CDR1 and CDR2 sequences are MDHEN and SYDVKM.

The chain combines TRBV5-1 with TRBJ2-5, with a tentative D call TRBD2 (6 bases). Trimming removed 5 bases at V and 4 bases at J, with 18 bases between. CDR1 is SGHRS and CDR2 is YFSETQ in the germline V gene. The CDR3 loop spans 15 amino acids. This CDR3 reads CASRLWGDGRETQYF. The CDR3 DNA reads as TGCGCCAGCAGGTTATGGGGGGACGGCAGAGAGACCCAGTACTTC.

The CDR3 bases are TGTGCCAGCAGCAGGGGGCGCACAGATACGCAGTATTTT. It specifies CASSRGRTDTQYF. The chain recombines TRBV7-6 with TRBJ2-3; 7 bases are shared with TRBD1. The germline V gene encodes CDR1 SGHVS and CDR2 FNYEAQ. The CDR3 is made up of 13 amino acids. The J segment lost 1 base and the V segment lost 5 bases, leaving 0 bases of the junction unmatched.

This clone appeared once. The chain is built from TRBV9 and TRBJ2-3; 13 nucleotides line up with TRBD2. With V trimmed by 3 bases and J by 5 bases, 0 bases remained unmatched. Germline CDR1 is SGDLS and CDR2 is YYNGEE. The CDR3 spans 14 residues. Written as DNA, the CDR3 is TGTGCCAGCAGCGGGACTAGCGGGAGAGATACGCAGTATTTT. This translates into CASSGTSGRDTQYF.

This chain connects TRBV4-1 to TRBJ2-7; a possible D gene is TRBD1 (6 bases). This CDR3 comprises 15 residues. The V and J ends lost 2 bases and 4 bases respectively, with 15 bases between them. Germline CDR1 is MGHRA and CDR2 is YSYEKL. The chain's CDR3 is CASSQPGRTDYEQYF. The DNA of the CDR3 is TGCGCCAGCAGCCAACCGGGACGGACAGATTACGAGCAGTACTTC.

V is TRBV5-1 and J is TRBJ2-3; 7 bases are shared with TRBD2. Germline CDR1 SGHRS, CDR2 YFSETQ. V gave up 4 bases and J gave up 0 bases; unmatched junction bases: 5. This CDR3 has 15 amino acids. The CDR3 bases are TGCGCCAGCAGCGCTAGCGGTTCTAGCACAGATACGCAGTATTTT. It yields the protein CASSASGSSTDTQYF.

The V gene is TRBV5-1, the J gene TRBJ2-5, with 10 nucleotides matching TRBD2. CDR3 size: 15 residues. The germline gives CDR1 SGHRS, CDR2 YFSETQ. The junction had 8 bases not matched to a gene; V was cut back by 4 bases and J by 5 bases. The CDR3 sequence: CASSENSGGRETQYF. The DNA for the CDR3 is TGCGCCAGCAGCGAAAATAGCGGGGGGCGGGAGACCCAGTACTTC.

The CDR3 spells CASSLRLKTSGNTIYF. CDR3 nucleotides: TGTGCCAGCAGTTTGAGGTTGAAAACCTCTGGAAACACCATATATTTT. The chain carries TRBV28 and TRBJ1-3; no clear D gene. V shed 3 bases and J shed 0 bases, with 12 bases lying between them. The CDR3 spans 16 residues. From germline, CDR1 is MDHEN and CDR2 SYDVKM.

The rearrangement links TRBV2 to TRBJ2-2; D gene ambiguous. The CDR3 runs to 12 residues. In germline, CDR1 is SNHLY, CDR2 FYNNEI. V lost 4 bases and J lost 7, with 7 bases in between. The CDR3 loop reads CASSVDFGELFF. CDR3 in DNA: TGTGCCAGCAGTGTCGACTTCGGGGAGCTGTTTTTT. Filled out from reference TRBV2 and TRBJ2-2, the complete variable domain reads EPEVTQTPSHQVTQMGQEVILRCVPISNHLYFYWYRQILGQKVEFLVSFYNNEISEKSEIFDDQFSVERPDGSNFTLKIRSTKLEDSAMYFCASSVDFGELFFGEGSRLTVL.

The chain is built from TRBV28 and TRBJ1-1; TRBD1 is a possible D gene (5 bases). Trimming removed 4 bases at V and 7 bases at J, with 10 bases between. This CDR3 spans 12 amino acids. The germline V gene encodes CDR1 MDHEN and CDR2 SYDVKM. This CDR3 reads CASSSLQGEAFF. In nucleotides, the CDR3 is TGTGCCAGCAGTTCCCTTCAGGGTGAAGCTTTCTTT.

CDR3 loop: CASSYEKTGIEKLFF. Here the CDR3 DNA reads TGTGCCAGCAGTTACGAAAAGACAGGGATTGAAAAACTGTTTTTT. The V gene is TRBV6-6, the J gene TRBJ1-4; 7 bases are a match to TRBD1. V lost 2 bases, J lost 7 bases, and 7 bases stayed unmatched. Looked up from germline, CDR1 is MNHNY and CDR2 is SVGAGI (reference sequence). CDR3 length equals 15 residues.

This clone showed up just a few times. The CDR3 DNA is TGTGCCAGCAGTGTAAATAATTCACCCCTCCACTTT. This translates into CASSVNNSPLHF. V and J are TRBV2 and TRBJ1-6; unclear D gene. The CDR3 totals 12 residues. Trimming took 4 bases from V and 5 from J, leaving 3 bases between them. Germline V gives CDR1 SNHLY, CDR2 FYNNEI.